These 17 T cell receptor beta chains came from one sample sequenced in a study of cytomegalovirus exposure and HLA in healthy donors. A multiplex PCR was run with 60 Vbeta primers and 13 Jbeta primers. Assay used: immunoSEQ multiplex PCR; TCRdb lists only in-frame clones, some missing. The repertoire holds roughly 180,000 clones, with 77% as singletons. Material: PBMCs. The receptors derive from a man between 18 and 29 years old in good health and CMV-seronegative.

The chain has TRBV13 and TRBJ2-7; 11 bases fit TRBD2. The ends lost 4 bases at V and 6 bases at J; junction bases unmatched: 11. The CDR3 has 16 residues. Germline CDR1 and CDR2: PRHDT and FYEKMQ (reference sequence). CDR3 sequence: CASSSAIAGGLGEQYF. The CDR3 coding sequence is TGTGCCAGCAGCTCCGCTATAGCGGGGGGGCTTGGCGAGCAGTACTTC.

The rearrangement uses TRBV5-5 and TRBJ2-7; TRBD1 might be the D (5 bases). Trimming took 2 bases from V and 0 from J, leaving 6 bases between them. In germline, CDR1 is SGHKS, CDR2 YYEKEE (reference sequence). The CDR3 length is 13 residues. CDR3 in amino acids: CASSLGASYEQYF. CDR3 bases: TGTGCCAGCAGCTTAGGGGCCTCCTACGAGCAGTACTTC.

This clone was seen once. The V gene is TRBV21-1, the J gene TRBJ2-2; TRBD1 is the table's D call, not checked against the DNA. TRBV21-1 has pseudogene status. CDR3 length equals 17 residues. The CDR3 region is CASSFQRKGVGAGELFF. The CDR3 coding sequence is TGTGCCAGCAGCTTCCAAAGGAAAGGGGTAGGGGCCGGGGAGCTGTTTTTT.

This clone has more than one count but fewer than ten. The chain joins TRBV6-1 to TRBJ1-2, with D hard to call. The CDR3 loop spans 15 amino acids. The V gene's germline CDR1 is MNHNS and CDR2 SASEGT. Between the trimmed V and J ends, which lost 0 bases and 3 bases, there was a span of 11 bases. The CDR3 spells CASSEARRGDYGYTF. The CDR3 DNA follows: TGTGCCAGCAGTGAAGCGAGGCGGGGAGACTATGGCTACACCTTC.

J is TRBJ1-3 and V is TRBV19; D might be TRBD1 (6 bases). The CDR3 has 13 amino acids. CDR1 LNHDA and CDR2 SQIVND come from the germline V gene (reference sequence). Trimming removed 11 bases at V and 2 bases at J, with 13 bases between. The CDR3: CAGGDRAGNTIYF. DNA for the CDR3: TGTGCCGGGGGCGATCGGGCTGGAAACACCATATATTTT.

V usage is TRBV6-1 and J usage is TRBJ2-2; 8 bases align to TRBD1. V dropped 3 bases and J dropped 6; count of bases not matched to a gene: 9. Germline CDR1 MNHNS, CDR2 SASEGT. The length of the CDR3 is 16 residues. The CDR3 region is CASSEQTGAGSGELFF. The CDR3 bases are TGTGCCAGCAGTGAGCAGACAGGGGCAGGGTCCGGGGAGCTGTTTTTT.

V gene TRBV7-9 combines with J gene TRBJ2-2; 13 bases line up with TRBD2. With 3 bases clipped from V and 10 bases from J, the junction kept 5 bases outside the gene matches. This CDR3 has 15 amino acids. Germline V CDR1 and CDR2: SEHNR, FQNEAQ (reference sequence). CDR3 coding DNA: TGTGCCAGCAGCTTCGGACTAGCGGGAGTTTCGGAGCTGTTTTTT. Encoded protein: CASSFGLAGVSELFF.

The chain combines TRBV7-9 with TRBJ2-3; possible D gene TRBD2, 6 bases. Germline V gene data show CDR1 as SEHNR and CDR2 as FQNEAQ (reference sequence). The CDR3 spans 16 residues. Between the trimmed V and J ends, which lost 6 bases and 6 bases, there was a span of 22 bases. CDR3 nucleotide sequence: TGTGCCAGCAGGCCATTGGAGGGCCAATTGGGGGATACGCAGTATTTT. Translated: CASRPLEGQLGDTQYF.

The gene calls are TRBV13 and TRBJ1-4; no clear D gene. The V end was cut by 3 bases, the J end by 5 bases, with 10 bases between. Germline V gene data show CDR1 as PRHDT and CDR2 as FYEKMQ (reference sequence). The CDR3 has 14 residues. CDR3 amino acids: CASSFGRGNEKLFF. The CDR3 bases are TGTGCCAGCAGCTTTGGCAGAGGGAATGAAAAACTGTTTTTT.

The chain combines TRBV7-2 with TRBJ1-1; TRBD1 might be the D (5 bases). Deletions cut 5 bases from V and 0 bases from J, with 13 bases between. Germline V CDR1 and CDR2: SGHTA, FQGNSA. CDR3 size: 15 residues. The CDR3 nucleotides are TGTGCCAGCAGCCCAGGACGGGGGATGAACACTGAAGCTTTCTTT. As protein: CASSPGRGMNTEAFF. Full variable domain (rest looked up from reference TRBV7-2 and TRBJ1-1): GAGVSQSPSNKVTEKGKDVELRCDPISGHTALYWYRQSLGQGLEFLIYFQGNSAPDKSGLPSDRFSAERTGGSVSTLTIQRTQQEDSAVYLCASSPGRGMNTEAFFGQGTRLTVV.

The V call is TRBV5-4, the J call TRBJ2-7; tentatively, D is TRBD2 (6 bases). The CDR3 is 14 amino acids. V was clipped by 1 base and J by 2 bases, with 10 bases between them. Per the germline V gene, CDR1 is SGHNT and CDR2 is YYREEE (reference sequence). CDR3 in amino acids: CASSLPGLAYEQYF. In DNA form, the CDR3 reads TGTGCCAGCAGCTTGCCGGGACTGGCCTACGAGCAGTACTTC.

J is TRBJ2-1 and V is TRBV13; TRBD1 matches at 7 bases. Germline values: CDR1 PRHDT, CDR2 FYEKMQ (reference sequence). CDR3 size: 14 residues. The V gene end was trimmed by 10 bases and the J gene end by 6 bases; junction bases not matched to a gene: 12. The CDR3 region is CATFGQARFNEQFF. The CDR3, as DNA: TGTGCCACCTTTGGACAGGCCCGCTTCAATGAGCAGTTCTTC.

V is TRBV4-3 and J is TRBJ1-4; TRBD1 matches 8 bases. The CDR3 is 16 residues long. The V gene end was trimmed by 3 bases and the J gene end by 10 bases; junction bases not matched to a gene: 13. Germline CDR1 LGHNA, CDR2 YSLEER. CDR3 loop: CASSQTMTGAPRKLFF. The CDR3, as DNA: TGCGCCAGCAGCCAGACTATGACAGGGGCCCCCAGAAAACTGTTTTTT.

The chain carries TRBV4-3 and TRBJ2-7; D possibly corresponds to TRBD2 (6 bases). The CDR3 has 15 residues. Germline CDR1 is LGHNA and CDR2 is YSLEER. V lost 2 bases to trimming and J lost 1 base, with 12 bases between them. The CDR3 reads CASSQIPLASYEQYF. The DNA for the CDR3 is TGCGCCAGCAGCCAAATCCCGCTAGCGTCCTACGAGCAGTACTTC.

The V call is TRBV7-2, the J call TRBJ2-3; 8 nucleotides line up with TRBD2. The CDR3 runs to 15 residues. V lost 3 bases, J lost 4 bases, and 6 bases stayed unmatched. Germline CDR1 reads SGHTA; CDR2 reads FQGNSA. The CDR3 sequence: CASSFSGVGADTQYF. The CDR3 DNA follows: TGTGCCAGCAGCTTTAGCGGGGTGGGGGCAGATACGCAGTATTTT.

CDR3 residues: CASIPGNTF. In DNA form, the CDR3 reads TGTGCCAGCATCCCGGGAAACACCTTC. The V gene is TRBV21-1, the J gene TRBJ1-2. TRBV21-1 is shown as a pseudogene. CDR3 size: 9 residues.

This clone has only a few counts. The chain uses TRBV29-1 and TRBJ2-7; TRBD2 aligns across 7 bases. V dropped 0 bases and J dropped 2; count of bases not matched to a gene: 7. The CDR3 runs 15 residues. Germline lookup yields CDR1 SQVTM and CDR2 ANQGSEA. The CDR3 sequence is CSVEDSSGGPYEQYF. In DNA, the CDR3 is TGCAGCGTTGAAGATTCCTCGGGAGGCCCCTACGAGCAGTACTTC.